This entry is about one T cell receptor beta chain. The sample belongs to a study of blood T cells in healthy people across ages. Per sample, at least 6 micrograms of total RNA were extracted. Germline trimming cut 7 bases from V and 0 bases from J; bases unmatched to any gene: 5. CDR1 and CDR2 (germline): SEHNR, FQNEAQ (reference sequence). CDR3 length: 14 residues. Sample-barcoded 5' priming and a J-beta primer mix drove a second PCR of roughly 7 to 11 cycles. All samples yielded 2.5 million or more CDR3-containing paired-end reads. MiXCR was run by TCRdb on the 5' RACE reads, yielding one entry per CDR3 protein. The sample includes about 1.5 million distinct CDR3 sequences, less than 45% seen only once; the top ten take around 4%.

This TCR was recovered from a woman between 18 and 30 years old in good health. What was sequenced was blood. The genes are TRBV7-9 and TRBJ1-1; 7 bases line up with TRBD1. In DNA form, the CDR3 reads TGTGCCAGCAACAGGGGTCTGATGAACACTGAAGCTTTCTTT. Amino acids: CASNRGLMNTEAFF. Combining the CDR3 with reference TRBV7-9 and TRBJ1-1 gives the whole variable domain DTGVSQNPRHKITKRGQNVTFRCDPISEHNRLYWYRQTLGQGPEFLTYFQNEAQLEKSRLLSDRFSAERPKGSFSTLEIQRTEQGDSAMYLCASNRGLMNTEAFFGQGTRLTVV.